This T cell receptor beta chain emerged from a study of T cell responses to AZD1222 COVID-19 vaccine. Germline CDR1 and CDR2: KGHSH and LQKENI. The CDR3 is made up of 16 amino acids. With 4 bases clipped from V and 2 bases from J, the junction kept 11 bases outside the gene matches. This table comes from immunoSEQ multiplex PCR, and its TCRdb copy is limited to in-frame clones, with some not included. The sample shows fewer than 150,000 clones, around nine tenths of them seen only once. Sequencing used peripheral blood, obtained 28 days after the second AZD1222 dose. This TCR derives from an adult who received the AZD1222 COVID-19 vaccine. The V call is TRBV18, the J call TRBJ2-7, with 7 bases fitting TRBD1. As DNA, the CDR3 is TGTGCCAGCTCACAAATGCAGGGGGATCCCACCTACGAGCAGTACTTC. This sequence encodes CASSQMQGDPTYEQYF.